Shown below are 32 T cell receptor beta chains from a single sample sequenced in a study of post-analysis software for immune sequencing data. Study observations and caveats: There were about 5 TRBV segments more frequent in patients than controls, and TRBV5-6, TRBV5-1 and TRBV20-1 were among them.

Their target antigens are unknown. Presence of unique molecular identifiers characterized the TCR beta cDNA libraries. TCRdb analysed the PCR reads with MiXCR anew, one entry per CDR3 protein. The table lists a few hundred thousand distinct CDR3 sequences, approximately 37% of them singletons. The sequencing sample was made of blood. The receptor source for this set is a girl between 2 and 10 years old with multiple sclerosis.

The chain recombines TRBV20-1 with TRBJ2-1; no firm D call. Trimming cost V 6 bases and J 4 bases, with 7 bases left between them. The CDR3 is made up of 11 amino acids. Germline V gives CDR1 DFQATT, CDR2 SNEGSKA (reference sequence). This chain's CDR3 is CSAIWYNEQFF. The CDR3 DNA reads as TGCAGTGCCATATGGTACAATGAGCAGTTCTTC.

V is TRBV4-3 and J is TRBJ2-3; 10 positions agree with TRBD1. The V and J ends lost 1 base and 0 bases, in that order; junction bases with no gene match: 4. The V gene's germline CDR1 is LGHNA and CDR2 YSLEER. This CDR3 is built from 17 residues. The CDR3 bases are TGCGCCAGCAGCCAAGCCGGGACAGGGGCTAGCACAGATACGCAGTATTTT. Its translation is CASSQAGTGASTDTQYF.

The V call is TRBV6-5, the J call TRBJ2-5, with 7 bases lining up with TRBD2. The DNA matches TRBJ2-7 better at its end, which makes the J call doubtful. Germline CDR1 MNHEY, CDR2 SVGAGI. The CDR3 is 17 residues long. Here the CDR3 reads CASSYSGTASGAYEQYF. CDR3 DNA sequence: TGTGCCAGCAGTTACTCGGGTACGGCTAGCGGTGCATACGAGCAGTACTTC.

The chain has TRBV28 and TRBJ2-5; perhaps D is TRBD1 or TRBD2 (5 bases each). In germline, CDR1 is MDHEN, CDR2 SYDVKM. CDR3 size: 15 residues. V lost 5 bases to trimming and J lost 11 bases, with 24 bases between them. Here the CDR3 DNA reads TGTGCCAGCAGTCCACCTGGGACGAGGGGCTACGGGCAGTACTTC. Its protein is CASSPPGTRGYGQYF.

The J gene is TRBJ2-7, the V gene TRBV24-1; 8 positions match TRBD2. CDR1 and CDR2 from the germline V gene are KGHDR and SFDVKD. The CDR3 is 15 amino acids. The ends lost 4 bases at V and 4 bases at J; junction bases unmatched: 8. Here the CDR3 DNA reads TGTGCCACCAGTGACCCTGGGACTAGTACGTACGAGCAGTACTTC. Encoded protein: CATSDPGTSTYEQYF.

CDR3 sequence reads: CASSPMSSGRFREQFF. The CDR3 region has the DNA TGTGCCAGCAGCCCAATGTCTAGCGGGAGGTTCAGGGAGCAGTTCTTC. This chain uses TRBV13 with TRBJ2-1; 11 bases are a match to TRBD2. The V segment lost 5 bases and the J segment 10 bases; nucleotides outside the gene matches: 13. The CDR3 runs 16 residues. Germline V gene lookup returns CDR1 PRHDT and CDR2 FYEKMQ (reference sequence).

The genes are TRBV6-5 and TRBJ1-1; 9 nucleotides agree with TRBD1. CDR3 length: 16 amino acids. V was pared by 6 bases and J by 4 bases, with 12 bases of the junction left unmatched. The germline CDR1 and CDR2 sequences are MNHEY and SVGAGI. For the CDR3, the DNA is TGTGCCAGCAGCTCCGGACAGGGGAGGTGGAGCACTGAAGCTTTCTTT. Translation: CASSSGQGRWSTEAFF.

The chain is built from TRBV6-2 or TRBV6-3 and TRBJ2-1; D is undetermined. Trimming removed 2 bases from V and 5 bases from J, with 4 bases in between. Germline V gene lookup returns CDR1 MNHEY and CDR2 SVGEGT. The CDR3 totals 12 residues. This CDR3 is CASSYMNNEQFF. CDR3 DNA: TGTGCCAGCAGTTACATGAACAATGAGCAGTTCTTC.

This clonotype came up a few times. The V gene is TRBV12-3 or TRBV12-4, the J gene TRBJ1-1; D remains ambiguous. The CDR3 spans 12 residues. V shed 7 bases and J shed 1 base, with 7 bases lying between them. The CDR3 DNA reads TGTGCCAGCAAGCGGGGGAACACTGAAGCTTTCTTT. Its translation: CASKRGNTEAFF.

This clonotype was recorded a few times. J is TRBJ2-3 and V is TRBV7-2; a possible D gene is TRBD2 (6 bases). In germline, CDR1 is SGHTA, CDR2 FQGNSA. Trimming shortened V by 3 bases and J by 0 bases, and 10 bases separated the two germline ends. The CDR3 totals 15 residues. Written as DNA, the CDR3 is TGTGCCAGCAGCTTTCGGCGGGATAGCACAGATACGCAGTATTTT. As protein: CASSFRRDSTDTQYF. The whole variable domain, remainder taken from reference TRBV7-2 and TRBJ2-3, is GAGVSQSPSNKVTEKGKDVELRCDPISGHTALYWYRQSLGQGLEFLIYFQGNSAPDKSGLPSDRFSAERTGGSVSTLTIQRTQQEDSAVYLCASSFRRDSTDTQYFGPGTRLTVL.

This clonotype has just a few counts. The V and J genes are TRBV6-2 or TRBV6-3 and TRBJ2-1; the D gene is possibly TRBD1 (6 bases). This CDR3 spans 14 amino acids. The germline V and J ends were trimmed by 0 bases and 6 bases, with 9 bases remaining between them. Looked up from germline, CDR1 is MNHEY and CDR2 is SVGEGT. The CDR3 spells CASSYSTGSNEQFF. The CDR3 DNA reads TGTGCCAGCAGTTACTCGACAGGTAGCAATGAGCAGTTCTTC.

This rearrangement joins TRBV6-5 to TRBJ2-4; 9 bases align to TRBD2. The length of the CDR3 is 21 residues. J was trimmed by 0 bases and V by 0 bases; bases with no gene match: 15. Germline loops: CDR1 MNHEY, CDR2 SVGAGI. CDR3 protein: CASSYSRSTSGQRLAKNIQYF. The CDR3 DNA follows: TGTGCCAGCAGTTACTCGAGATCGACTAGCGGCCAGAGGTTAGCCAAAAACATTCAGTACTTC.

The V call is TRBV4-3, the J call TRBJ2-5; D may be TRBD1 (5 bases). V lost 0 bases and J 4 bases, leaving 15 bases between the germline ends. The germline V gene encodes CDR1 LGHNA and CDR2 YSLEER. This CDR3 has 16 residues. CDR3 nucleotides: TGCGCCAGCAGCCAAGATCCTGCAGGGATGAGAGAGACCCAGTACTTC. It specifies CASSQDPAGMRETQYF.

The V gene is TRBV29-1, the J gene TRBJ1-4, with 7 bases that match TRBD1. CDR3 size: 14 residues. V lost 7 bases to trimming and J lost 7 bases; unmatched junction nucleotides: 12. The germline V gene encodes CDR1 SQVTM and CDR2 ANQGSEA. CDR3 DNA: TGCAGCGGCGTGTTACAGGGGCGCGCTGAAAAACTGTTTTTT. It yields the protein CSGVLQGRAEKLFF.

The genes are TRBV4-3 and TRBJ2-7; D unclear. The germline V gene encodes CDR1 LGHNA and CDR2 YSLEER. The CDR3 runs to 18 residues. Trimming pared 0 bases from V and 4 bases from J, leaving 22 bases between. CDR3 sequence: CASSQEGPPGAGIYEQYF. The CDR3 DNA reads TGCGCCAGCAGCCAAGAGGGCCCTCCCGGTGCTGGAATTTACGAGCAGTACTTC.

CDR3 loop: CASSPLSGANVLTF. The CDR3 DNA reads TGTGCCAGCAGTCCCCTGTCTGGGGCCAACGTCCTGACTTTC. The chain couples TRBV28 to TRBJ2-6; D gene ambiguous. The germline gives CDR1 MDHEN, CDR2 SYDVKM. Between the trimmed V and J ends, which lost 5 bases and 1 base, there was a span of 6 bases. The CDR3 runs to 14 residues.

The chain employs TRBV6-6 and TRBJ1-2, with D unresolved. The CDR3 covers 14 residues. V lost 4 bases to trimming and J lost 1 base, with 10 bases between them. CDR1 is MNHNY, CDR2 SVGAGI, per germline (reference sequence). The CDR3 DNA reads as TGTGCCAGCAGTTTATCCGACATTAACTATGGCTACACCTTC. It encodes CASSLSDINYGYTF.

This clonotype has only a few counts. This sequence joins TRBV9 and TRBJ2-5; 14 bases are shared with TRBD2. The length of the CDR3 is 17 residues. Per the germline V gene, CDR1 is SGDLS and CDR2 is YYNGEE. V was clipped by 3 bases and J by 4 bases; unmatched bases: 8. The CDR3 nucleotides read TGTGCCAGCAGCGACCCGCGGACTAGCGGGAGGTTAGAGACCCAGTACTTC. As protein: CASSDPRTSGRLETQYF.

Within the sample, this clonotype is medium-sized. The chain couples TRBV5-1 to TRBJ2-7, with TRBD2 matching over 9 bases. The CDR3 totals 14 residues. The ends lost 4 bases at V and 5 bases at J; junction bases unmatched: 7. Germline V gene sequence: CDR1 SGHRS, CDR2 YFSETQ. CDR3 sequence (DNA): TGCGCCAGCAGCCCCCGGACTAGCGAAGACGAGCAGTACTTC. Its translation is CASSPRTSEDEQYF.

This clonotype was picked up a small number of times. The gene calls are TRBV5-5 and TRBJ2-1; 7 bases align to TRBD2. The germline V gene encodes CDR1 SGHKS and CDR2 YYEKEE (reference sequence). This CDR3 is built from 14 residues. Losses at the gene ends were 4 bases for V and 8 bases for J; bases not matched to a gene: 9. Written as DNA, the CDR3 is TGTGCCAGCAGCGGGAGCGGGGTGAGGGATGAGCAGTTCTTC. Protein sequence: CASSGSGVRDEQFF. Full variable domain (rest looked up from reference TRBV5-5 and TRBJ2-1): DAGVTQSPTHLIKTRGQQVTLRCSPISGHKSVSWYQQVLGQGPQFIFQYYEKEERGRGNFPDRFSARQFPNYSSELNVNALLLGDSALYLCASSGSGVRDEQFFGPGTRLTVL.

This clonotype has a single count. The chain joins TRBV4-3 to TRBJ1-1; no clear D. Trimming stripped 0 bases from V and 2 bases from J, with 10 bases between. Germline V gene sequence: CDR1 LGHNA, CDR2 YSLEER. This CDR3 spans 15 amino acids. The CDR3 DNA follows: TGCGCCAGCAGCCAAGAGAAACTACTCAACACTGAAGCTTTCTTT. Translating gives CASSQEKLLNTEAFF.

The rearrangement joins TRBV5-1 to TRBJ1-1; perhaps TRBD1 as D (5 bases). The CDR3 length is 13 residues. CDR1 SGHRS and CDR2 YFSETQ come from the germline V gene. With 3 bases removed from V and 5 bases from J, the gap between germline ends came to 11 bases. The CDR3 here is CASSSRGATEAFF. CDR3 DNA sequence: TGCGCCAGCAGCTCAAGGGGAGCAACTGAAGCTTTCTTT.

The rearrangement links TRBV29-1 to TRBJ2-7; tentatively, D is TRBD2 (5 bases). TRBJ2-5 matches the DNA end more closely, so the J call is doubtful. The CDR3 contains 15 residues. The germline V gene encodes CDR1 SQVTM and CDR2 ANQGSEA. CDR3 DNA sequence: TGCAGCGTTGAAGTCTCCGGGGATCCGAGAGAGACCCAGTACTTC. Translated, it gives CSVEVSGDPRETQYF.

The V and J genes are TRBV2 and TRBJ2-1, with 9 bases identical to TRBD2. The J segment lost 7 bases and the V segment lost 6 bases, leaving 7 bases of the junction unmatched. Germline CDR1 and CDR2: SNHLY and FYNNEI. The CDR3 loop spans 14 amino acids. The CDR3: CASSQREEVNEQFF. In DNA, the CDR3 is TGTGCCAGCAGCCAGCGGGAGGAGGTTAATGAGCAGTTCTTC.

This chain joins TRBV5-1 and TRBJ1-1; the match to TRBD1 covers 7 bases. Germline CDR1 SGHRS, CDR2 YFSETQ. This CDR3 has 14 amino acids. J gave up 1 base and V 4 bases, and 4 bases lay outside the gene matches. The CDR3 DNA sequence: TGCGCCAGCAGCGACCAGGGGGGGAACACTGAAGCTTTCTTT. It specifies CASSDQGGNTEAFF.

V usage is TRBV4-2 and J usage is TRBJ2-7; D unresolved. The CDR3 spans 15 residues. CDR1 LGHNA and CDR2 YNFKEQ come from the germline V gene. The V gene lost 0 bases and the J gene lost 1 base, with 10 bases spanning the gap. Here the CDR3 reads CASSQDWMGSYEQYF. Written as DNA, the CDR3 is TGTGCCAGCAGCCAAGATTGGATGGGGTCCTACGAGCAGTACTTC.

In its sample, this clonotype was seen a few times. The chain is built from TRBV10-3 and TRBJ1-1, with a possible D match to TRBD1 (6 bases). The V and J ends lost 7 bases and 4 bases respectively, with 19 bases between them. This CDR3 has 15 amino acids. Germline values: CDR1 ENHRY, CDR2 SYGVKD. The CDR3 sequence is CAIKGGNRAFTEAFF. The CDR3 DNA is TGTGCCATCAAGGGGGGGAACAGGGCGTTCACTGAAGCTTTCTTT.

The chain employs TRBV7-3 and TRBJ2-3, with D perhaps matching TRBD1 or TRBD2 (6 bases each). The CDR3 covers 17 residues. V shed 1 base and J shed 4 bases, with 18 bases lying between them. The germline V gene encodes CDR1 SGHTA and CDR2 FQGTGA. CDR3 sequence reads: CASSLMRGTPLADTQYF. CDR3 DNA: TGTGCCAGCAGCTTAATGCGCGGGACACCCTTGGCAGATACGCAGTATTTT.

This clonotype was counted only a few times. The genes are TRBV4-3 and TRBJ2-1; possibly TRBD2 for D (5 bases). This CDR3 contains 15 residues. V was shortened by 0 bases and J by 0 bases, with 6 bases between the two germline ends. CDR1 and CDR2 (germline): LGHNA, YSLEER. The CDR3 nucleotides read TGCGCCAGCAGCCAAGAGGGGAGCTCCTACAATGAGCAGTTCTTC. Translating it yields CASSQEGSSYNEQFF.

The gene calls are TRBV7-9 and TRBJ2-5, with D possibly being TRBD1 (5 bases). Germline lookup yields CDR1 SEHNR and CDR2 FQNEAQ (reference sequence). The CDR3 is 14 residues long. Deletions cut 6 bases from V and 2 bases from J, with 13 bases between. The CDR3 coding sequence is TGTGCCAGCAGAAAGGGGATTCTTCAAGAGACCCAGTACTTC. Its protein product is CASRKGILQETQYF.

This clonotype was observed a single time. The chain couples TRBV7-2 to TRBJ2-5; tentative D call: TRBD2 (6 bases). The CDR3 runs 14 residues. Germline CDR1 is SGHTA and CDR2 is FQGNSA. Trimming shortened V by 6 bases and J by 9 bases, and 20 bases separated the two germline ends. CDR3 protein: CASSKDYAGESQYF. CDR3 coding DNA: TGTGCCAGCAGTAAGGACTATGCGGGCGAGTCCCAGTACTTC.

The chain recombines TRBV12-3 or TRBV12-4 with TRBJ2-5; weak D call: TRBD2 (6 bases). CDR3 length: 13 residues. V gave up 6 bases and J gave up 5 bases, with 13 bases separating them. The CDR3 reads CASRPDAGETQYF. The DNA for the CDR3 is TGTGCCAGCAGACCTGACGCGGGGGAGACCCAGTACTTC.